Presented here are 19 T cell receptor beta chains from one specimen sequenced in a study of blood T cell repertoires in COVID-19. Profiling relied on immunoSEQ multiplex PCR, and the TCRdb table lists in-frame clones only, not all of them. The table includes over 90,000 clones, roughly 78% detected once. The sample was peripheral blood. These receptors originate from a man in his forties or fifties with active or convalescent COVID-19.

The gene calls are TRBV7-9 and TRBJ2-1; no clear D. Germline loops: CDR1 SEHNR, CDR2 FQNEAQ (reference sequence). Deletions cut 6 bases from V and 0 bases from J, with 6 bases between. This CDR3 has 13 amino acids. The CDR3 sequence: CASSHVSYNEQFF. The CDR3 DNA is TGTGCCAGCAGTCATGTCTCCTACAATGAGCAGTTCTTC.

This chain uses TRBV3-1 (or the pseudogene TRBV3-2) with TRBJ2-7; TRBD2 matches 7 bases. The CDR3 spans 16 residues. J gave up 0 bases and V 1 base, and 6 bases lay outside the gene matches. CDR1 and CDR2 from the germline V gene are LGHDT and YNNKEL (reference sequence). The CDR3 loop reads CASSQAAGDSSYEQYF. The DNA of the CDR3 is TGTGCCAGCAGCCAAGCGGCGGGGGATTCCTCCTACGAGCAGTACTTC.

The chain joins TRBV28 to TRBJ1-3, with unresolved D. The CDR3 is 14 amino acids. Deletions cut 5 bases from V and 5 bases from J, with 13 bases between. Per the germline V gene, CDR1 is MDHEN and CDR2 is SYDVKM. In DNA, the CDR3 is TGTGCCAGCAGTATCGGAACCGGGAGAAACACCATATATTTT. This gives the protein CASSIGTGRNTIYF. Drawing the rest from reference TRBV28 and TRBJ1-3, the complete variable domain is DVKVTQSSRYLVKRTGEKVFLECVQDMDHENMFWYRQDPGLGLRLIYFSYDVKMKEKGDIPEGYSVSREKKERFSLILESASTNQTSMYLCASSIGTGRNTIYFGEGSWLTVV.

This chain joins TRBV4-1 and TRBJ2-6; 7 bases are shared with TRBD1. From germline, CDR1 is MGHRA and CDR2 YSYEKL. V shed 0 bases, J shed 0 bases, and the junction held 14 bases outside the gene matches. CDR3 length: 21 residues. The CDR3 protein is CASSQDIRTKGAGSGANVLTF. CDR3 in DNA: TGCGCCAGCAGCCAAGATATCCGGACAAAGGGGGCTGGCTCTGGGGCCAACGTCCTGACTTTC.

The chain joins TRBV15 to TRBJ1-4; 9 bases are a match to TRBD1. Germline CDR1 is LNHNV and CDR2 is YYDKDF (reference sequence). V lost 3 bases, J lost 8 bases, and 7 bases stayed unmatched. The CDR3 has 15 residues. As DNA, the CDR3 is TGTGCCACCAGCAGGGAACAGGGGGCGTTCGAAAAACTGTTTTTT. Translation: CATSREQGAFEKLFF.

The CDR3: CASSQGAGDTEAFF. CDR3 in DNA: TGCGCCAGCAGCCAGGGGGCGGGAGACACTGAAGCTTTCTTT. The chain couples TRBV5-1 to TRBJ1-1, with 8 bases lining up with TRBD1. Germline CDR1 and CDR2: SGHRS and YFSETQ. CDR3 size: 14 residues. V trimming: 4 bases; J trimming: 3 bases; junction bases outside the gene matches: 5.

CDR3 in DNA: TGTGCCAGCAGCCGGACTAGCGGGGTAGCTTACGAGCAGTACTTC. Translation: CASSRTSGVAYEQYF. This chain connects TRBV7-2 to TRBJ2-7, with TRBD2 matching over 12 bases. The CDR3 runs to 15 residues. With V trimmed by 5 bases and J by 4 bases, 6 bases remained unmatched. CDR1 SGHTA and CDR2 FQGNSA come from the germline V gene.

The V and J genes are TRBV10-1 and TRBJ2-1; 12 positions agree with TRBD2. The germline CDR1 and CDR2 sequences are WNHNN and SYGVQD (reference sequence). The CDR3 has 14 amino acids. With 4 bases clipped from V and 7 bases from J, the junction kept 2 bases outside the gene matches. The CDR3 reads CASSGTSGANEQFF. The CDR3, as DNA: TGCGCCAGCAGTGGGACTAGCGGGGCTAATGAGCAGTTCTTC.

The chain employs TRBV7-2 and TRBJ1-1; 8 bases agree with TRBD1. CDR1 and CDR2 from the germline V gene are SGHTA and FQGNSA. V dropped 4 bases and J dropped 2; count of bases not matched to a gene: 6. The CDR3 loop spans 15 amino acids. The CDR3 region is CASSSRTGFNTEAFF. In nucleotides, the CDR3 is TGTGCCAGCAGCTCCCGGACAGGGTTCAACACTGAAGCTTTCTTT. The whole variable domain, remainder taken from reference TRBV7-2 and TRBJ1-1, is GAGVSQSPSNKVTEKGKDVELRCDPISGHTALYWYRQSLGQGLEFLIYFQGNSAPDKSGLPSDRFSAERTGGSVSTLTIQRTQQEDSAVYLCASSSRTGFNTEAFFGQGTRLTVV.

This clone was seen a few times. This chain joins TRBV10-1 and TRBJ2-1; 11 bases align to TRBD1. CDR3 length equals 16 residues. V was pared by 2 bases and J by 4 bases, with 4 bases of the junction left unmatched. Germline V CDR1 and CDR2: WNHNN, SYGVQD (reference sequence). The DNA of the CDR3 is TGCGCCAGCAGTGAGGGACAGGGGGCCACATACAATGAGCAGTTCTTC. It yields the protein CASSEGQGATYNEQFF.

This chain uses TRBV4-3 with TRBJ2-2; D is ambiguous. Per the germline V gene, CDR1 is LGHNA and CDR2 is YSLEER. The CDR3 extends over 14 amino acids. V was shortened by 0 bases and J by 4 bases, with 6 bases between the two germline ends. The CDR3: CASSQESGTGELFF. In DNA form, the CDR3 reads TGCGCCAGCAGCCAAGAATCGGGCACCGGGGAGCTGTTTTTT.

The chain joins TRBV13 to TRBJ1-4; D call uncertain. The CDR3 sequence is 15 residues long. Germline V gene lookup returns CDR1 PRHDT and CDR2 FYEKMQ (reference sequence). Trimming stripped 6 bases from V and 7 bases from J, with 18 bases between. CDR3 sequence reads: CASSFRHAEGEKLFF. In DNA, the CDR3 is TGTGCCAGCAGTTTCCGACATGCCGAAGGTGAAAAACTGTTTTTT. Full variable domain (outside the CDR3, taken from reference TRBV13 and TRBJ1-4): AAGVIQSPRHLIKEKRETATLKCYPIPRHDTVYWYQQGPGQDPQFLISFYEKMQSDKGSIPDRFSAQQFSDYHSELNMSSLELGDSALYFCASSFRHAEGEKLFFGSGTQLSVL.

The V and J genes are TRBV2 and TRBJ2-1; TRBD2 is a possible D gene (6 bases). Germline V gene lookup returns CDR1 SNHLY and CDR2 FYNNEI. This CDR3 has 13 amino acids. The germline V and J ends were trimmed by 8 bases and 6 bases, with 14 bases remaining between them. For the CDR3, the DNA is TGTGCCAGCGCTGGGGGGATCGGCAATGAGCAGTTCTTC. It translates to CASAGGIGNEQFF.

V is TRBV11-2 and J is TRBJ2-5, with D hard to call. The CDR3 is 14 residues long. The germline V and J ends were trimmed by 1 base and 9 bases, with 15 bases remaining between them. Germline V CDR1 and CDR2: SGHAT, FQNNGV. CDR3 nucleotide sequence: TGTGCCAGCAGCTTAGGACCGGAGAGATTTGCCCAGTACTTC. As protein: CASSLGPERFAQYF.

This clone occurred a few times. The rearrangement links TRBV2 to TRBJ1-5; tentative D call: TRBD1 (6 bases). The V end was cut by 10 bases, the J end by 5 bases, with 18 bases between. The CDR3 sequence is 14 residues long. CDR1 is SNHLY and CDR2 is FYNNEI in the germline V gene. This chain's CDR3 is CATGATSWDQPQHF. Written as DNA, the CDR3 is TGTGCCACAGGGGCGACAAGCTGGGATCAGCCCCAGCATTTT.

This clone was seen just once. V gene TRBV2 combines with J gene TRBJ2-1; 8 bases map to TRBD1. Trimming at V came to 6 bases and at J to 7 bases, leaving 8 bases not matched to a gene. CDR3 length: 14 amino acids. The germline V gene has CDR1 SNHLY and CDR2 FYNNEI. The CDR3 sequence: CASSRQGLGNEQFF. CDR3 bases: TGTGCCAGCAGCCGACAGGGGCTCGGGAATGAGCAGTTCTTC.

The CDR3 region is CASASTDRTGELFF. Here the CDR3 DNA reads TGTGCCAGCGCGTCGACAGATCGCACCGGGGAGCTGTTTTTT. The V and J genes are TRBV25-1 and TRBJ2-2; the D gene is possibly TRBD1 (5 bases). Germline V lookup: CDR1 MGHDK, CDR2 SYGVNS. The CDR3 runs 14 residues. Trimming removed 8 bases at V and 4 bases at J, with 14 bases between.

The rearrangement links TRBV5-1 to TRBJ1-1; no clear D. CDR1 is SGHRS, CDR2 YFSETQ, per germline. This CDR3 has 12 amino acids. V lost 5 bases and J lost 8, with 13 bases in between. CDR3 loop: CASSPYGSEAFF. The CDR3 DNA sequence: TGCGCCAGCAGTCCATACGGGAGCGAAGCTTTCTTT.

This chain joins TRBV3-1 (or the pseudogene TRBV3-2) and TRBJ2-1; D is undetermined. Trimming stripped 6 bases from V and 10 bases from J, with 10 bases between. Looked up from germline, CDR1 is LGHDT and CDR2 is YNNKEL (reference sequence). This CDR3 comprises 11 residues. The CDR3 reads CASSRPGEQFF. The CDR3 nucleotides read TGTGCCAGCAGTCGTCCTGGCGAGCAGTTCTTC.